This T cell receptor beta chain is drawn from a study of cytomegalovirus exposure and HLA in healthy donors. The study ran its PCR with 60 Vbeta and 13 Jbeta primers. The method was immunoSEQ multiplex PCR; TCRdb's version includes in-frame clones alone and lacks a portion of them. There are some 200,000 clones in the sample; 62% occur only once, and about 2.9% lies in the top ten. Regarding the study as a whole: Per a prior analysis, the majority of TCR beta V segments were productive roughly 90% or roughly 30% of the time.

This CDR3 spans 16 amino acids. The V end lost 7 bases, the J end lost 2 bases, and 18 bases lay between the germline ends. Germline loops: CDR1 MNHNY, CDR2 SVGAGI (reference sequence). In the case of this clone: Its antigen is unknown.

This sequence was found in a middle-aged man in good health and CMV-seronegative. The V gene is TRBV6-6, the J gene TRBJ2-1; TRBD2 is a possible D gene (6 bases). What was sequenced was PBMCs. CDR3 nucleotide sequence: TGTGCCAGCACCCCTGCCGGGAGAGGCGCCTACAATGAGCAGTTCTTC. Protein: CASTPAGRGAYNEQFF.